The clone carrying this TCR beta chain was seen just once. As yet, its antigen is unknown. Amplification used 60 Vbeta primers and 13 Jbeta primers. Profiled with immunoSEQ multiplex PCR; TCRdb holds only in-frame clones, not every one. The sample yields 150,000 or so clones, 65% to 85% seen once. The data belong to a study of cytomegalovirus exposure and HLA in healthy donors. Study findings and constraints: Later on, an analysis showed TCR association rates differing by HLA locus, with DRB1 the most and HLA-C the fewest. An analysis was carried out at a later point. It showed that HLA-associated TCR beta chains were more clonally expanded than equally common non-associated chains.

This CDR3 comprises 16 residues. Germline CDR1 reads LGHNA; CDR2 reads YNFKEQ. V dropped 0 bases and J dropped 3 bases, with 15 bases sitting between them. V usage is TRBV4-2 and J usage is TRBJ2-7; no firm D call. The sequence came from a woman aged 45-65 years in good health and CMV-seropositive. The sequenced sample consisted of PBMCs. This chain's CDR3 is CASSQEAQRLIYEQYF. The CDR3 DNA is TGTGCCAGCAGCCAAGAGGCCCAGAGACTCATCTACGAGCAGTACTTC.